The clone carrying this T cell receptor beta chain was observed a handful of times. Its antigen is still unknown. Systemic immunosuppression or autoimmune disease history was grounds to exclude patients. This entry belongs to a study of OX40 agonist ivuxolimab in advanced cancers. Study in general: Age averaged around 59 years (range about 23 to 80), and approximately 80% were male.

V was pared by 1 base and J by 4 bases, with 10 bases of the junction left unmatched. This CDR3 contains 16 residues. Germline-derived CDR1 and CDR2 are SGHRS and YFSETQ. Sequencing used immunoSEQ multiplex PCR; TCRdb keeps in-frame clones, though not all of them. This table has about 82,000 clones, 86% appearing once. Findings and caveats of the study: Blood T cells, both CD4+ and CD8+, expanded clonally by week 6 at 0.1 to 3.0 mg/kg. CD8+ T cells (on average) carried more expanded clones than CD4+ T cells.

The TCR originated in an adult with an advanced solid tumor such as melanoma, head and neck, liver or kidney cancer. This chain uses TRBV5-1 with TRBJ1-1; 7 bases line up with TRBD1. Sequenced material: CD4+ or CD8+ T cells sorted from blood, taken in a trial of the OX40 agonist ivuxolimab. DNA for the CDR3: TGCGCCAGCAGCTTGATCCCAGGGGGTAGTGGCACTGAAGCTTTCTTT. This translates into CASSLIPGGSGTEAFF.